This T cell receptor (beta chain) was profiled in a study of blood T cell repertoires in COVID-19. Across the study: Samples representing acute and convalescent COVID-19 were sourced from the United States, Italy and Spain. Sources were T cells, B-cell-depleted T cells, or PBMCs; the material itself was cDNA or gDNA.

The germline V gene encodes CDR1 ENHRY and CDR2 SYGVKD. V was clipped by 10 bases and J by 8 bases, with 14 bases between them. The CDR3 has 11 residues. In the original analysis: The authors estimated nucleated cell counts from reference gene primer amplification. Generated by immunoSEQ multiplex PCR, the TCRdb table keeps only in-frame clones and is missing some. V and J calls and clone size are given by that table; D and trimming were obtained from the DNA. The sample contains over 150,000 clones, 86% of which appear only once. This TCR derives from a man aged 50-59 years with active or convalescent COVID-19. Sequences were obtained from peripheral blood. The chain is built from TRBV10-3 and TRBJ1-1, with D possibly being TRBD1 (5 bases). The CDR3, as DNA: TGTGCCAGCCAGGGATTGGGGGAAGCTTTCTTT. It translates to CASQGLGEAFF.